The 26 T cell receptor beta chains given below trace back to one sample, sequenced in a study of cytomegalovirus exposure and HLA in healthy donors. The PCR had 60 Vbeta and 13 Jbeta primers. The protocol was immunoSEQ multiplex PCR, while the TCRdb copy is restricted to in-frame clones and leaves out a portion. Among approximately 140,000 clones, approximately 84% were seen once, and the ten largest hold about 2.5%. What was sequenced was PBMCs. The source of these receptors is a boy aged 2 to 10 in good health and CMV-seronegative.

The chain links TRBV6-1 to TRBJ2-7; no definite D call. The CDR3 covers 12 residues. CDR1 and CDR2 (germline): MNHNS, SASEGT. V gave up 3 bases and J gave up 0 bases, with 3 bases separating them. Here the CDR3 DNA reads TGTGCCAGCAGTGATATCTCCTACGAGCAGTACTTC. This codes for CASSDISYEQYF.

This sequence joins TRBV30 and TRBJ2-3; TRBD2 matches 7 bases. V shed 5 bases and J 2 bases; nucleotides not matched to a gene: 4. Germline-derived CDR1 and CDR2 are GTSNPN and SVGIG (reference sequence). The CDR3 covers 13 residues. The CDR3 bases are TGTGCCTGGGAGCGGGGCTTCACAGATACGCAGTATTTT. It codes for CAWERGFTDTQYF. Full variable domain (outside the CDR3, taken from reference TRBV30 and TRBJ2-3): SQTIHQWPATLVQPVGSPLSLECTVEGTSNPNLYWYRQAAGRGLQLLFYSVGIGQISSEVPQNLSASRPQDRQFILSSKKLLLSDSGFYLCAWERGFTDTQYFGPGTRLTVL.

This clone was recorded a few times. The genes are TRBV10-3 and TRBJ2-5, with a possible D match to TRBD2 (5 bases). Trimming removed 10 bases from V and 4 bases from J, with 19 bases in between. Germline CDR1 and CDR2: ENHRY and SYGVKD. The length of the CDR3 is 14 residues. The CDR3 DNA follows: TGTGCCAACAGCGTCGGGGTCGGTGGAGAGACCCAGTACTTC. This gives the protein CANSVGVGGETQYF.

By sample share, this clone is medium-sized (0.01 to 0.1%). The V call is TRBV7-9, the J call TRBJ2-5; 13 bases line up with TRBD2. V gave up 4 bases and J gave up 5 bases; unmatched junction bases: 4. Germline V CDR1 and CDR2: SEHNR, FQNEAQ (reference sequence). The CDR3 is made up of 15 amino acids. CDR3 in DNA: TGTGCCAGCAGCTCGGGACTAGCGGGATTGGAGACCCAGTACTTC. Its protein is CASSSGLAGLETQYF.

The chain has TRBV2 and TRBJ2-2; D is perhaps TRBD2 (5 bases). The germline V gene has CDR1 SNHLY and CDR2 FYNNEI. With 6 bases removed from V and 1 base from J, the gap between germline ends came to 12 bases. This CDR3 is 15 amino acids long. CDR3 sequence (DNA): TGTGCCAGCAGCGGGGAACTTCTGAACACCGGGGAGCTGTTTTTT. It translates to CASSGELLNTGELFF.

The V call is TRBV15, the J call TRBJ2-3; 9 nucleotides line up with TRBD1. CDR3 length equals 16 residues. The trim removed 0 bases at V and 4 bases at J, leaving 5 bases unmatched. Germline values: CDR1 LNHNV, CDR2 YYDKDF (reference sequence). Written as DNA, the CDR3 is TGTGCCACCAGCAGAGATCAGGGACAGGGCGCAGATACGCAGTATTTT. Its protein product is CATSRDQGQGADTQYF.

The CDR3 coding sequence is TGTGCTAGTGGCTACTACCTCAATGAGCAGTTCTTC. This sequence encodes CASGYYLNEQFF. The J gene is TRBJ2-1, the V gene TRBV12-5; no definite D call. The CDR3 has 12 amino acids. V dropped 6 bases and J dropped 6 bases, with 9 bases sitting between them. CDR1 LGHNT and CDR2 FRNRAP come from the germline V gene.

The CDR3 loop reads CASSPPNRDLYGYTF. CDR3 bases: TGTGCCAGCAGCCCCCCGAACAGGGACCTCTATGGCTACACCTTC. The rearrangement links TRBV14 to TRBJ1-2; weak D call: TRBD1 (6 bases). V was pared by 4 bases and J by 4 bases, with 16 bases between. Germline assignment: CDR1 SGHDN and CDR2 FVKESK. This CDR3 region has 15 residues.

The CDR3 nucleotides are TGTGCCACCAGCAGAGTATGGGGACAGGTACCCAATCAGCCCCAGCATTTT. Amino acid sequence: CATSRVWGQVPNQPQHF. This sequence joins TRBV15 and TRBJ1-5, with 8 bases identical to TRBD1. The CDR3 is made up of 17 amino acids. V lost 1 base to trimming and J lost 3 bases; unmatched junction nucleotides: 8. Germline V gives CDR1 LNHNV, CDR2 YYDKDF (reference sequence).

The chain employs TRBV2 and TRBJ1-1; D is uncertain. CDR1 is SNHLY and CDR2 is FYNNEI in the germline V gene. Trimming removed 5 bases from V and 7 bases from J, with 8 bases in between. There are 11 residues in the CDR3. CDR3 nucleotides: TGTGCCAGCAGTAAGAGACTTGAAGCTTTCTTT. Residues: CASSKRLEAFF.

CDR3 in DNA: TGTGCCATCAGTGAGTTCGCTAGCGGGGCGAGCCATGAGCAGTTCTTC. As protein: CAISEFASGASHEQFF. The V and J genes are TRBV10-3 and TRBJ2-1; 9 nucleotides match TRBD2. This CDR3 spans 16 amino acids. With 1 base clipped from V and 8 bases from J, the junction kept 9 bases outside the gene matches. Germline CDR1 ENHRY, CDR2 SYGVKD.

This clone was observed a handful of times. This sequence joins TRBV4-3 and TRBJ2-7, with 10 bases fitting TRBD1. CDR3 length: 15 amino acids. Trimming at V came to 4 bases and at J to 4 bases, leaving 7 bases not matched to a gene. The germline V gene has CDR1 LGHNA and CDR2 YSLEER. CDR3 protein: CASSRGQGGRYEQYF. CDR3 sequence (DNA): TGCGCCAGCAGCCGAGGACAGGGGGGTCGTTACGAGCAGTACTTC.

This chain joins TRBV5-6 and TRBJ1-2, with D perhaps matching TRBD1 (5 bases). Germline V lookup: CDR1 SGHDT, CDR2 YYEEEE. The CDR3 is made up of 15 amino acids. Trimming removed 1 base at V and 1 base at J, with 11 bases between. The CDR3 protein is CASSLWGEDNYGYTF. DNA of the CDR3: TGTGCCAGCAGCTTGTGGGGGGAGGATAACTATGGCTACACCTTC.

The chain carries TRBV6-1 and TRBJ1-3; D remains unclear. There are 13 residues in the CDR3. Germline-derived CDR1 and CDR2 are MNHNS and SASEGT. Trimming took off 5 bases at V and 0 bases at J, with 5 bases between the two ends. The CDR3 region is CASSISSGNTIYF. CDR3 DNA: TGTGCCAGCAGTATCAGCTCTGGAAACACCATATATTTT.

The chain is built from TRBV29-1 and TRBJ1-2; no reliable D call. The CDR3 extends over 12 amino acids. V dropped 4 bases and J dropped 4 bases, with 10 bases sitting between them. In germline, CDR1 is SQVTM, CDR2 ANQGSEA. The CDR3 loop reads CSVAWAAYGYTF. In DNA, the CDR3 is TGCAGCGTTGCTTGGGCAGCCTATGGCTACACCTTC.

The gene calls are TRBV27 and TRBJ1-4; unclear D gene. V was trimmed by 2 bases and J by 2 bases, leaving 6 bases between them. The CDR3 covers 14 residues. Germline CDR1 MNHEY, CDR2 SMNVEV (reference sequence). This chain's CDR3 is CASSLIGTNEKLFF. The DNA of the CDR3 is TGTGCCAGCAGTTTAATCGGGACTAATGAAAAACTGTTTTTT.

The V and J genes are TRBV7-9 and TRBJ2-1, with D unclear. V lost 1 base, J lost 8 bases, and 9 bases lay in between. CDR3 size: 13 residues. Per the germline V gene, CDR1 is SEHNR and CDR2 is FQNEAQ (reference sequence). The CDR3 DNA sequence: TGTGCCAGCAGCTTAGTAATTAGTCATGAGCAGTTCTTC. It specifies CASSLVISHEQFF.

This chain connects TRBV6-1 to TRBJ2-1; TRBD2 agrees at 9 bases. CDR3 length: 16 amino acids. CDR1 is MNHNS and CDR2 is SASEGT in the germline V gene. Germline trimming cut 1 base from V and 10 bases from J; bases unmatched to any gene: 11. DNA for the CDR3: TGTGCCAGCAGTGAAGAGATTGGCGGGGGGGGCGGGGAGCAGTTCTTC. Its protein is CASSEEIGGGGGEQFF.

V and J are TRBV19 and TRBJ1-1, with a weak D call TRBD1 (5 bases). V shed 4 bases and J shed 1 base, with 10 bases lying between them. The CDR3 has 14 residues. CDR1 and CDR2 (germline): LNHDA, SQIVND (reference sequence). Written as DNA, the CDR3 is TGTGCCAGTAGTAATGGGGCAGAGAACACTGAAGCTTTCTTT. Translation gives CASSNGAENTEAFF.

The chain carries TRBV7-8 and TRBJ2-1, with D possibly TRBD2 on 6 matching bases. Trimming took off 4 bases at V and 6 bases at J, with 13 bases between the two ends. CDR3 size: 14 residues. The germline V gene encodes CDR1 SGHVS and CDR2 FQNEAQ. CDR3 coding DNA: TGTGCCAGCAGCTCGCCCGGGAGAGCCAATGAGCAGTTCTTC. Residues: CASSSPGRANEQFF.

The chain carries TRBV4-3 and TRBJ2-7, with D perhaps matching TRBD2 (5 bases). Germline lookup yields CDR1 LGHNA and CDR2 YSLEER. This CDR3 comprises 14 residues. The germline V and J ends were trimmed by 1 base and 3 bases, with 10 bases remaining between them. The CDR3 region is CASSQAHGLYEQYF. The DNA of the CDR3 is TGCGCCAGCAGCCAAGCTCACGGACTCTACGAGCAGTACTTC.

This chain uses TRBV6-4 with TRBJ2-3, with TRBD2 matching 7 bases. This CDR3 region has 16 residues. J lost 0 bases, V lost 0 bases, and 3 bases had no gene match. Germline assignment: CDR1 MRHNA and CDR2 SNTAGT. CDR3 bases: TGTGCCAGCAGTGACTCAGGCGGGGGTAGCACAGATACGCAGTATTTT. This translates into CASSDSGGGSTDTQYF.

V usage is TRBV21-1 and J usage is TRBJ1-6; the table's D call, TRBD1, has no DNA check behind it. TRBV21-1 is deemed a pseudogene. The CDR3 is made up of 17 amino acids. DNA for the CDR3: TGTGCCAGCAGCAATAACCCGGGACAGGCCTATAATTCACCCCTCCACTTT. Its translation is CASSNNPGQAYNSPLHF.

This sequence joins TRBV12-5 and TRBJ2-2, with TRBD2 matching 14 bases. The V and J ends lost 9 bases and 7 bases, in that order; junction bases with no gene match: 7. The CDR3 spans 15 residues. The germline gives CDR1 LGHNT, CDR2 FRNRAP. CDR3 sequence: CARVGTSGSFGELFF. The CDR3 nucleotides are TGTGCTAGGGTCGGGACTAGCGGGAGTTTCGGGGAGCTGTTTTTT.

This sequence joins TRBV6-5 and TRBJ1-5; possible D gene TRBD1, 5 bases. The CDR3 consists of 15 residues. The V end lost 0 bases, the J end lost 4 bases, and 10 bases lay between the germline ends. Germline values: CDR1 MNHEY, CDR2 SVGAGI. CDR3 DNA: TGTGCCAGCAGTTACTCGACGCAGGGTAATCAGCCCCAGCATTTT. Its protein product is CASSYSTQGNQPQHF.

In this sample, this clone turned up once. The genes are TRBV15 and TRBJ2-3, with a weak D call TRBD2 (5 bases). Trimming left V 4 bases short and J 0 bases short, with 14 bases between. The CDR3 is 16 residues long. CDR1 and CDR2 from the germline V gene are LNHNV and YYDKDF (reference sequence). In DNA form, the CDR3 reads TGTGCCACCAGCACTCCCTTAGGACTGAGCACAGATACGCAGTATTTT. It yields the protein CATSTPLGLSTDTQYF.